This T cell receptor (beta chain) was recorded in a study of blood T cells in healthy people across ages. With a J-beta primer mix and a sample-barcoded 5' primer, a second PCR ran about 6 to 11 cycles. There were at least 2.5 million CDR3-containing paired-end reads obtained from each sample. TCRdb called the 5' RACE reads again in MiXCR, with one record for every CDR3 protein. The sample records under 1,000,000 distinct CDR3 sequences, around half being singletons. This receptor was identified in an older man in good health. Sequences were obtained from blood.

The CDR3 nucleotides read TGCAGTGCTAGTGAGGCTAGCGGGAGGTACGGCGCCAATGAGCAGTTCTTC. This sequence encodes CSASEASGRYGANEQFF. The rearrangement joins TRBV20-1 to TRBJ2-1; 11 bases map to TRBD2. This CDR3 is built from 17 residues. Trimming removed 3 bases from V and 6 bases from J; junction bases left unmatched: 13. Germline V gives CDR1 DFQATT, CDR2 SNEGSKA (reference sequence).